These 20 T cell receptor beta chains came from one sample sequenced in a study of T-cell memory formation after mild COVID-19. One entry per CDR3 protein results from TCRdb running MiXCR on the 5' RACE reads. The sample lists 350,000 to 400,000 distinct CDR3 sequences; over 13% were seen once. Sequencing was done on a sample of PBMCs or a T cell subset sorted from them (not recorded which). The receptors were sampled from a man younger than 35 who had mild COVID-19 (a few samples of this study predate the infection). Cell type and time point are not known.

This clonotype has more than one count but fewer than ten. V and J are TRBV6-1 and TRBJ1-2, with D perhaps TRBD1 (5 bases). CDR3 length equals 14 residues. Trimming took 1 base from V and 5 from J, leaving 11 bases between them. Per germline, CDR1 MNHNS and CDR2 SASEGT. The chain's CDR3 is CASSEGGLGYGYTF. Here the CDR3 DNA reads TGTGCCAGCAGTGAAGGGGGCTTGGGATATGGCTACACCTTC.

The genes are TRBV12-3 or TRBV12-4 and TRBJ2-1; weak D call: TRBD1 (6 bases). Trimming removed 7 bases from V and 0 bases from J, with 19 bases in between. The CDR3 runs to 17 residues. CDR3 in DNA: TGTGCCAGCACCCCCCCACAGGGCTCTATCTCCTACAATGAGCAGTTCTTC. Protein product: CASTPPQGSISYNEQFF.

The chain combines TRBV7-8 with TRBJ2-6; D is perhaps TRBD1 or TRBD2 (7 bases each). Trimming removed 5 bases from V and 2 bases from J, with 16 bases in between. The germline gives CDR1 SGHVS, CDR2 FQNEAQ. The CDR3 length is 17 residues. The CDR3 sequence: CASSPGEGAAGANVLTF. For the CDR3, the DNA is TGTGCCAGCAGCCCAGGGGAGGGGGCAGCTGGGGCCAACGTCCTGACTTTC.

This clonotype appeared a few times. The rearrangement joins TRBV7-9 to TRBJ2-2; 10 positions match TRBD1. Germline assignment: CDR1 SEHNR and CDR2 FQNEAQ (reference sequence). V lost 6 bases, J lost 4 bases, and 8 bases stayed unmatched. The CDR3 runs to 16 residues. DNA of the CDR3: TGTGCCAGCAGTCCGCCGGGACAGGGGACCACCGGGGAGCTGTTTTTT. It encodes CASSPPGQGTTGELFF. Using reference TRBV7-9 and TRBJ2-2 for the parts outside the CDR3, the full variable domain is DTGVSQNPRHKITKRGQNVTFRCDPISEHNRLYWYRQTLGQGPEFLTYFQNEAQLEKSRLLSDRFSAERPKGSFSTLEIQRTEQGDSAMYLCASSPPGQGTTGELFFGEGSRLTVL.

This clonotype was counted at least ten times. The V call is TRBV5-1, the J call TRBJ2-3; D unclear. V lost 1 base and J 4 bases, leaving 4 bases between the germline ends. CDR3 length equals 12 residues. Germline V CDR1 and CDR2: SGHRS, YFSETQ. CDR3: CASSLSADTQYF. The CDR3, as DNA: TGCGCCAGCAGCTTGTCAGCAGATACGCAGTATTTT.

The chain joins TRBV20-1 to TRBJ2-3; TRBD2 matches at 7 bases. CDR3 length equals 14 residues. Germline V gene data show CDR1 as DFQATT and CDR2 as SNEGSKA (reference sequence). V dropped 7 bases and J dropped 1; count of bases not matched to a gene: 8. CDR3 nucleotides: TGCAGTGTCCCGGCGGCGGGGGGCACAGATACGCAGTATTTT. Translated, it gives CSVPAAGGTDTQYF.

This clonotype has a handful of counts. The chain has TRBV6-1 and TRBJ1-2; D remains unclear. Trimming took off 0 bases at V and 4 bases at J, with 15 bases between the two ends. The CDR3 sequence is 16 residues long. Per germline, CDR1 MNHNS and CDR2 SASEGT. For the CDR3, the DNA is TGTGCCAGCAGTGAAGCGCTATACAGAGGCTTCTATGGCTACACCTTC. Residues: CASSEALYRGFYGYTF.

The chain combines TRBV12-3 or TRBV12-4 with TRBJ1-5; D gene ambiguous. V was trimmed by 5 bases and J by 0 bases, leaving 17 bases between them. The CDR3 sequence is 17 residues long. CDR3 region: CASSAPRFPYSNQPQHF. As DNA, the CDR3 is TGTGCCAGCAGTGCGCCCAGGTTTCCTTATAGCAATCAGCCCCAGCATTTT.

The sample holds a few counts of this clonotype. The chain combines TRBV19 with TRBJ1-2; D possibly corresponds to TRBD1 (5 bases). The length of the CDR3 is 13 residues. The germline CDR1 and CDR2 sequences are LNHDA and SQIVND (reference sequence). Trimming left V 3 bases short and J 4 bases short, with 9 bases between. The CDR3 nucleotides are TGTGCCAGTAGTATTGGGGGTGTCTATGGCTACACCTTC. As protein: CASSIGGVYGYTF.

The J gene is TRBJ1-5, the V gene TRBV6-4; D is possibly TRBD1 (6 bases). The germline V and J ends were trimmed by 3 bases and 6 bases, with 12 bases remaining between them. Germline-derived CDR1 and CDR2 are MRHNA and SNTAGT. The CDR3 is 14 amino acids. CDR3 protein: CASSEQGKGQPQHF. For the CDR3, the DNA is TGTGCCAGCAGTGAACAGGGAAAGGGTCAGCCCCAGCATTTT.

This clonotype occurred many times. The chain joins TRBV7-6 to TRBJ2-5; D not certain. CDR3 length: 12 residues. CDR1 is SGHVS and CDR2 is FNYEAQ in the germline V gene. The ends were cut back, 8 bases at V and 5 bases at J, with 12 bases in the middle. CDR3 nucleotides: TGTGCCAGCGGGCCGGTGGGGGAGACCCAGTACTTC. It encodes CASGPVGETQYF.

The chain uses TRBV7-3 and TRBJ1-2, with a weak D call TRBD1 (5 bases). The CDR3 loop spans 13 amino acids. Trimming removed 4 bases from V and 5 bases from J, with 11 bases in between. Germline V gives CDR1 SGHTA, CDR2 FQGTGA. DNA of the CDR3: TGTGCCAGCAGCTCGGCAGGGATGTATGGCTACACCTTC. Its protein is CASSSAGMYGYTF.

This clonotype has more than one count but fewer than ten. The V gene is TRBV20-1, the J gene TRBJ1-2; D gene ambiguous. This CDR3 is built from 13 residues. Germline-derived CDR1 and CDR2 are DFQATT and SNEGSKA (reference sequence). V lost 6 bases and J lost 4, with 15 bases in between. CDR3 region: CSAPMADPYGYTF. The CDR3 nucleotides are TGCAGTGCCCCGATGGCGGACCCCTATGGCTACACCTTC.

This clonotype appeared a few times. The chain is built from TRBV10-3 and TRBJ2-2, with TRBD1 matching 9 bases. The germline V gene has CDR1 ENHRY and CDR2 SYGVKD. The CDR3 is 15 residues long. The V gene end was trimmed by 5 bases and the J gene end by 6 bases; junction bases not matched to a gene: 7. Written as DNA, the CDR3 is TGTGCCATCAGTTTCCGGGACAGGGCGTCCGGGGAGCTGTTTTTT. Translated: CAISFRDRASGELFF.

This clonotype showed up just a few times. J is TRBJ1-2 and V is TRBV18; 8 bases align to TRBD1. Germline V gene lookup returns CDR1 KGHSH and CDR2 LQKENI. Germline trimming cut 3 bases from V and 6 bases from J; bases unmatched to any gene: 12. The CDR3 covers 16 residues. For the CDR3, the DNA is TGTGCCAGCTCACCCCAAAGGCAGGGGGCAGAGGATGGCTACACCTTC. Protein product: CASSPQRQGAEDGYTF.

In this sample, this clonotype turned up many times. The J gene is TRBJ2-1, the V gene TRBV5-1, with 8 positions matching TRBD1. CDR1 and CDR2 from the germline V gene are SGHRS and YFSETQ. V shed 4 bases and J 3 bases; nucleotides not matched to a gene: 15. This CDR3 contains 18 residues. CDR3 in DNA: TGCGCCAGCAGCGGACCGCCTACACAGGGGGACCGCTACAATGAGCAGTTCTTC. It yields the protein CASSGPPTQGDRYNEQFF.

V gene TRBV6-5 combines with J gene TRBJ2-1, with a possible D match to TRBD2 (6 bases). Germline-derived CDR1 and CDR2 are MNHEY and SVGAGI. This CDR3 is 15 amino acids long. V lost 6 bases and J 1 base, leaving 13 bases between the germline ends. CDR3 amino acids: CASSTGRGSYNEQFF. CDR3 DNA: TGTGCCAGCAGCACGGGGCGGGGATCCTACAATGAGCAGTTCTTC.

This clonotype has ten or more counts. V usage is TRBV5-1 and J usage is TRBJ1-1; D is uncertain. The germline gives CDR1 SGHRS, CDR2 YFSETQ. The V end was cut by 0 bases, the J end by 5 bases, with 8 bases between. The CDR3 length is 13 residues. This CDR3 is CASSLAGRTEAFF. For the CDR3, the DNA is TGCGCCAGCAGCTTGGCTGGGCGAACTGAAGCTTTCTTT.

V is TRBV6-2 or TRBV6-3 and J is TRBJ1-5; unclear D gene. Germline lookup yields CDR1 MNHEY and CDR2 SVGEGT. The CDR3 runs to 14 residues. Deletions cut 6 bases from V and 6 bases from J, with 15 bases between. In DNA form, the CDR3 reads TGTGCCAGCAGACGCGAGGGTTTCGGTCAGCCCCAGCATTTT. Translating it yields CASRREGFGQPQHF.

As DNA, the CDR3 is TGTGCCAGCAGTGCACGCGATTACCCGGGGTCGGGCATTCAGTACTTC. It yields the protein CASSARDYPGSGIQYF. The chain joins TRBV12-3 or TRBV12-4 to TRBJ2-4, with D perhaps matching TRBD2 (5 bases). V was clipped by 5 bases and J by 9 bases, with 23 bases between them. The CDR3 contains 16 residues.